Below are 14 T cell receptor beta chains sequenced from a single sample in a study of memory CD8 T cells in hepatitis C reinfection. TCRdb's copy holds only in-frame clones and misses some; the assay was immunoSEQ multiplex PCR. The data show about 43,000 clones, with roughly 89% seen just once and 0.65% to 0.8% held by the top ten. Time point of the sample: late/post reinfection, 12 to 24 weeks after detection. Sorted cells were sequenced directly ex vivo without any in vitro expansion. Sample: naive CD8+ T cells sorted from blood. These receptors all come from a man younger than 30 with hepatitis C virus infection.

The chain employs TRBV29-1 and TRBJ1-2; TRBD1 matches at 11 bases. The CDR3 runs to 12 residues. V lost 7 bases, J lost 2 bases, and 0 bases stayed unmatched. Germline V gives CDR1 SQVTM, CDR2 ANQGSEA. The CDR3: CSGDRGNYGYTF. The CDR3 nucleotides read TGCAGCGGGGACAGGGGGAACTATGGCTACACCTTC.

This sequence joins TRBV19 and TRBJ2-7; 8 nucleotides align to TRBD1. Germline V gives CDR1 LNHDA, CDR2 SQIVND (reference sequence). V shed 6 bases and J 3 bases; nucleotides not matched to a gene: 4. This CDR3 has 13 residues. CDR3 sequence: CASRAGGHYEQYF. The CDR3 DNA sequence: TGTGCCAGTAGGGCAGGGGGCCACTACGAGCAGTACTTC.

The sample holds one count of this clone. This chain joins TRBV18 and TRBJ1-2; D might be TRBD1 (5 bases). Trimming removed 1 base at V and 2 bases at J, with 8 bases between. CDR3 length: 14 residues. Germline CDR1 is KGHSH and CDR2 is LQKENI. The CDR3 DNA reads TGTGCCAGCTCACCACAGACAGCAAACTATGGCTACACCTTC. Amino acids: CASSPQTANYGYTF.

The genes are TRBV5-1 and TRBJ2-7, with unresolved D. This CDR3 is 14 amino acids long. Germline V gene data show CDR1 as SGHRS and CDR2 as YFSETQ. The ends were cut back, 2 bases at V and 2 bases at J, with 11 bases in the middle. In nucleotides, the CDR3 is TGCGCCAGCAGCTTTATGGAGAATGCCTACGAGCAGTACTTC. This gives the protein CASSFMENAYEQYF.

This chain links TRBV6-5 with TRBJ2-5; TRBD1 matches at 11 bases. CDR1 MNHEY and CDR2 SVGAGI come from the germline V gene. This CDR3 contains 13 residues. V was clipped by 8 bases and J by 3 bases; unmatched bases: 2. The CDR3 loop is CASGTGGEETQYF. DNA for the CDR3: TGTGCCAGCGGGACAGGGGGAGAAGAGACCCAGTACTTC.

This clone came up once. This chain joins TRBV10-3 and TRBJ2-1; 9 positions match TRBD2. The CDR3 contains 15 residues. The J segment lost 1 base and the V segment lost 7 bases, leaving 5 bases of the junction unmatched. Looked up from germline, CDR1 is ENHRY and CDR2 is SYGVKD. The CDR3 DNA follows: TGTGCCATCACCATTAGCGGGAGATCCTACAATGAGCAGTTCTTC. It is translated as CAITISGRSYNEQFF.

The chain recombines TRBV4-3 with TRBJ1-2, with a tentative D call TRBD1 (6 bases). V dropped 0 bases and J dropped 6 bases, with 14 bases sitting between them. CDR3 length: 15 amino acids. Looked up from germline, CDR1 is LGHNA and CDR2 is YSLEER. The CDR3 region has the DNA TGCGCCAGCAGCCAAGAAGTAGGGGGGGCGCATGGCTACACCTTC. This encodes CASSQEVGGAHGYTF.

The chain is built from TRBV28 and TRBJ2-5; maybe TRBD1 (5 bases). V gave up 3 bases and J gave up 9 bases, with 17 bases separating them. From germline, CDR1 is MDHEN and CDR2 SYDVKM. This CDR3 has 14 residues. CDR3 sequence (DNA): TGTGCCAGCAGTTTTGGGCAGGGCAGTGAGGCCCAGTACTTC. Amino acid sequence: CASSFGQGSEAQYF.

This chain connects TRBV9 to TRBJ2-3, with TRBD1 identical over 7 bases. Germline V gene lookup returns CDR1 SGDLS and CDR2 YYNGEE. This CDR3 spans 13 amino acids. Trimming removed 3 bases from V and 6 bases from J; junction bases left unmatched: 4. Written as DNA, the CDR3 is TGTGCCAGCAGCGACAACAGGGGTGATACGCAGTATTTT. This sequence encodes CASSDNRGDTQYF.

The V call is TRBV19, the J call TRBJ2-2, with D uncertain. This CDR3 region has 14 residues. CDR1 LNHDA and CDR2 SQIVND come from the germline V gene (reference sequence). V lost 6 bases and J lost 3, with 11 bases in between. CDR3 region: CASSPILYTGELFF. In DNA form, the CDR3 reads TGTGCCAGTAGCCCGATACTTTACACCGGGGAGCTGTTTTTT.

This sequence joins TRBV14 and TRBJ2-7; D possibly corresponds to TRBD2 (6 bases). CDR1 is SGHDN, CDR2 FVKESK, per germline. Trimming stripped 4 bases from V and 1 base from J, with 14 bases between. CDR3 length equals 15 residues. The CDR3 DNA reads as TGTGCCAGCAGCCGATCGACTAGTCGTTCCTACGAGCAGTACTTC. Its protein is CASSRSTSRSYEQYF.

V gene TRBV7-8 combines with J gene TRBJ1-3; D perhaps matches TRBD1 (6 bases). Deletions cut 4 bases from V and 0 bases from J, with 16 bases between. Germline values: CDR1 SGHVS, CDR2 FQNEAQ. This CDR3 is built from 17 residues. CDR3 nucleotides: TGTGCCAGCAGCTCATCGGACAGAGCCAACTCTGGAAACACCATATATTTT. As protein: CASSSSDRANSGNTIYF.

The chain recombines TRBV28 with TRBJ1-1; 9 bases fit TRBD1. This CDR3 spans 13 amino acids. J was trimmed by 6 bases and V by 6 bases; bases with no gene match: 5. Germline V gene lookup returns CDR1 MDHEN and CDR2 SYDVKM. CDR3 protein: CASRSGQGSEAFF. CDR3 DNA: TGTGCCAGCAGATCCGGACAGGGGTCTGAAGCTTTCTTT.

In this sample, this clone turned up once. This chain connects TRBV6-5 to TRBJ1-2, with a tentative D call TRBD1 (5 bases). The CDR3 is made up of 12 amino acids. With 8 bases removed from V and 8 bases from J, the gap between germline ends came to 15 bases. Germline CDR1 reads MNHEY; CDR2 reads SVGAGI. The CDR3 spells CASYRGDRGYTF. Here the CDR3 DNA reads TGTGCCAGCTACCGGGGGGATCGGGGCTACACCTTC.